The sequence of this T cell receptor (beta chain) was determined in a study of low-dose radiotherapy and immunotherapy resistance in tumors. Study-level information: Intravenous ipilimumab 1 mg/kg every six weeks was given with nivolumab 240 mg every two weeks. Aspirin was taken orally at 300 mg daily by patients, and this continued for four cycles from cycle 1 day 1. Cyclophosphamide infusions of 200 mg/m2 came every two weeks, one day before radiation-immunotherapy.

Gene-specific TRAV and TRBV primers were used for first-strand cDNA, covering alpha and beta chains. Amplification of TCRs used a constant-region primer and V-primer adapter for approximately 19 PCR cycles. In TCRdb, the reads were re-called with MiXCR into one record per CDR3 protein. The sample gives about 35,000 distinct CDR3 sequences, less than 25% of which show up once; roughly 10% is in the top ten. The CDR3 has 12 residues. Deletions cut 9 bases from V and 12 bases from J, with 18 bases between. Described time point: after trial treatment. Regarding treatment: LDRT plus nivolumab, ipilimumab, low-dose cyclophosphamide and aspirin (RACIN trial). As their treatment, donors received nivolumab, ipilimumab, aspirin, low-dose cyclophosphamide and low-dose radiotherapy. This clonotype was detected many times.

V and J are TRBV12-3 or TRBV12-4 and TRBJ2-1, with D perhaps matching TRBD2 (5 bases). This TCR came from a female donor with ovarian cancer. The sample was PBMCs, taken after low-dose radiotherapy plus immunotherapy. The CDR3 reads CASGGSGSRQFF. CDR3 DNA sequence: TGTGCCAGTGGTGGGTCGGGGTCCAGGCAGTTCTTC.